Each of the 16 T cell receptor beta chains below was sequenced from the same sample in a study of T cells in Graves' hyperthyroidism and ophthalmopathy. Amplified regions were TCR beta CDR3 sequences from RNA transcripts. The HTBI primer set served for first-round RT-PCR of the TCR CDR3. In TCRdb, the multiplex PCR reads were re-called with MiXCR into one record per CDR3 protein. This sample carries a few hundred thousand distinct CDR3 sequences, 22% of them seen once, and the ten largest clones take approximately 49%. Sequencing was carried out using blood. These receptors all stem from a woman in her 70s with Graves' ophthalmopathy.

This clonotype was seen more than once but under ten times. The CDR3 here is CASSHPGVTEAFF. The CDR3 DNA follows: TGTGCCAGCAGCCACCCGGGAGTCACTGAAGCTTTCTTT. V usage is TRBV14 and J usage is TRBJ1-1; D is unresolved. With 3 bases removed from V and 4 bases from J, the gap between germline ends came to 9 bases. CDR3 length: 13 residues. CDR1 and CDR2 from the germline V gene are SGHDN and FVKESK. Drawing the rest from reference TRBV14 and TRBJ1-1, the complete variable domain is EAGVTQFPSHSVIEKGQTVTLRCDPISGHDNLYWYRRVMGKEIKFLLHFVKESKQDESGMPNNRFLAERTGGTYSTLKVQPAELEDSGVYFCASSHPGVTEAFFGQGTRLTVV.

This sequence joins TRBV25-1 and TRBJ2-2; possibly TRBD2 for D (6 bases). V was shortened by 4 bases and J by 3 bases, with 12 bases between the two germline ends. Germline values: CDR1 MGHDK, CDR2 SYGVNS. This CDR3 has 15 residues. The CDR3 protein is CASSVGGIDTGELFF. CDR3 DNA: TGTGCCAGCAGTGTCGGAGGGATTGACACCGGGGAGCTGTTTTTT.

The J gene is TRBJ2-5, the V gene TRBV2; 8 bases map to TRBD1. The CDR3 has 12 residues. The V gene's germline CDR1 is SNHLY and CDR2 FYNNEI. V dropped 8 bases and J dropped 5; count of bases not matched to a gene: 4. The CDR3 region is CASGYRGETQYF. The CDR3, as DNA: TGTGCCAGCGGGTACAGGGGGGAGACCCAGTACTTC.

This clonotype was detected a few times. J is TRBJ1-1 and V is TRBV19; TRBD1 might be the D (5 bases). Trimming cost V 9 bases and J 7 bases, with 27 bases left between them. The germline CDR1 and CDR2 sequences are LNHDA and SQIVND (reference sequence). The CDR3 is 16 residues long. The CDR3 sequence is CASLPVGLQGNGEAFF. The CDR3, as DNA: TGTGCCAGCCTACCCGTGGGGCTTCAAGGGAATGGTGAAGCTTTCTTT.

V is TRBV7-2 and J is TRBJ2-7, with a tentative D call TRBD1 (6 bases). The CDR3 totals 14 residues. Germline V CDR1 and CDR2: SGHTA, FQGNSA. V was trimmed by 4 bases and J by 0 bases, leaving 10 bases between them. CDR3 bases: TGTGCCAGCAGCTCCTGGACAGCCTCCTACGAGCAGTACTTC. Its protein product is CASSSWTASYEQYF.

The V gene is TRBV12-3 or TRBV12-4, the J gene TRBJ1-5; D is ambiguous. V lost 7 bases to trimming and J lost 6 bases, with 13 bases between them. This CDR3 comprises 13 residues. In nucleotides, the CDR3 is TGTGCCAGCAAAGGAGGAGGAGGTCAGCCCCAGCATTTT. Amino acids: CASKGGGGQPQHF.

This clonotype was counted a few times. The V gene is TRBV12-3 or TRBV12-4, the J gene TRBJ1-1; no firm D call. Trimming shortened V by 1 base and J by 6 bases, and 9 bases separated the two germline ends. The CDR3 spans 13 residues. The CDR3 sequence: CASSLGVPSEAFF. CDR3 DNA: TGTGCCAGCAGTTTAGGCGTCCCTTCTGAAGCTTTCTTT.

The sample holds many counts of this clonotype. The V call is TRBV7-3, the J call TRBJ2-3, with a possible D match to TRBD1 (5 bases). This CDR3 is 14 amino acids long. Per the germline V gene, CDR1 is SGHTA and CDR2 is FQGTGA. V dropped 5 bases and J dropped 6 bases, with 15 bases sitting between them. The CDR3: CASSRGPQADTQYF. In DNA, the CDR3 is TGTGCCAGCAGCAGAGGACCACAGGCGGATACGCAGTATTTT. Based on the CDR3 plus reference TRBV7-3 and TRBJ2-3, the full variable domain is GAGVSQTPSNKVTEKGKYVELRCDPISGHTALYWYRQSLGQGPEFLIYFQGTGAADDSGLPNDRFFAVRPEGSVSTLKIQRTERGDSAVYLCASSRGPQADTQYFGPGTRLTVL.

This sequence joins TRBV6-2 or TRBV6-3 and TRBJ2-7; TRBD2 aligns across 8 bases. The CDR3 length is 16 residues. Trimming removed 6 bases from V and 6 bases from J; junction bases left unmatched: 16. The V gene's germline CDR1 is MNHEY and CDR2 SVGEGT. The CDR3 DNA is TGTGCCAGCAGCAACGGGGGGGTTGCGGGAGTTTCCGAGCAGTACTTC. Residues: CASSNGGVAGVSEQYF.

Remarks on this clonotype: This CDR3 is missing its conserved last phenylalanine or tryptophan, likely due to a read error. The chain employs TRBV5-1 and TRBJ2-7; 9 bases line up with TRBD1. V was clipped by 6 bases and J by 5 bases; unmatched bases: 6. From germline, CDR1 is SGHRS and CDR2 YFSETQ. The CDR3 length is 13 residues. CDR3 protein: CASTPGQGDEQYL. The CDR3, as DNA: TGCGCCAGCACGCCGGGACAGGGCGACGAGCAGTACCTC.

This clonotype showed up just a few times. The chain carries TRBV7-3 and TRBJ2-1, with D tentatively TRBD2 (5 bases). The germline gives CDR1 SGHTA, CDR2 FQGTGA. This CDR3 spans 14 amino acids. Deletions cut 4 bases from V and 5 bases from J, with 12 bases between. CDR3 protein: CASSSSISNNEQFF. The CDR3 DNA sequence: TGTGCCAGCAGCTCTAGCATTTCTAACAATGAGCAGTTCTTC.

This clonotype was observed a single time. Just one base apart from a much larger clone, this may be a read error. The chain couples TRBV7-3 to TRBJ2-2, with 8 positions matching TRBD1. V dropped 0 bases and J dropped 4; count of bases not matched to a gene: 1. The length of the CDR3 is 15 residues. CDR1 and CDR2 from the germline V gene are SGHTA and FQGTGA. CDR3 DNA sequence: TGTGCCAGCAGCTTAACACAGGGGGGCACCGGGGAGCTGTTTTTT. Encoded protein: CASSLTQGGTGELFF.

This clonotype was seen only a few times. This rearrangement joins TRBV18 to TRBJ2-3; possibly TRBD1 for D (5 bases). The V gene's germline CDR1 is KGHSH and CDR2 LQKENI. V gave up 8 bases and J gave up 2 bases, with 14 bases separating them. This CDR3 contains 14 residues. This chain's CDR3 is CASARTSDTDTQYF. CDR3 in DNA: TGTGCCAGCGCTCGGACATCGGACACAGATACGCAGTATTTT.

This clonotype was seen ten or more times. The chain joins TRBV7-3 to TRBJ2-3; D is possibly TRBD1 (6 bases). The CDR3 loop spans 15 amino acids. Trimming shortened V by 5 bases and J by 0 bases, and 12 bases separated the two germline ends. From germline, CDR1 is SGHTA and CDR2 FQGTGA. In DNA, the CDR3 is TGTGCCAGCAGCCGGACGGGACAAAGCACAGATACGCAGTATTTT. Translation gives CASSRTGQSTDTQYF.

This clonotype was counted many times. V usage is TRBV24-1 and J usage is TRBJ2-1; a possible D gene is TRBD1 (6 bases). The germline gives CDR1 KGHDR, CDR2 SFDVKD. With 7 bases removed from V and 7 bases from J, the gap between germline ends came to 16 bases. The CDR3 spans 14 residues. CDR3 DNA: TGTGCCACCAGCGGGACAAAAGGGGGAAATGAGCAGTTCTTC. It codes for CATSGTKGGNEQFF.

Notes on this clonotype: A much larger clone sits a single nucleotide away, making a read error possible. The chain carries TRBV7-2 and TRBJ1-3; no clear D. V lost 3 bases, J lost 4 bases, and 13 bases lay in between. CDR1 is SGHTA and CDR2 is FQGNSA in the germline V gene. CDR3 size: 15 residues. The CDR3 protein is CASSLDAALGNTIYF. The CDR3 nucleotides are TGTGCCAGCAGCTTGGATGCGGCGCTGGGAAACACCATATATTTT.